This T cell receptor beta chain derives from a study of T cell repertoires in cytomegalovirus infection. As for the study in general: HLA-B-restricted CMV epitopes that are well studied, plus recently identified HLA-C-restricted ones, were used by the study. It can be stated that public TCR beta signatures indicated CMV infection as well as a matching HLA type.

A single record per CDR3 protein comes from TCRdb applying MiXCR to the reads. The table lists approximately 470,000 distinct CDR3 sequences, about 42% of them singletons. Trimming stripped 3 bases from V and 3 bases from J, with 18 bases between. The V gene's germline CDR1 is DFQATT and CDR2 SNEGSKA (reference sequence). This CDR3 region has 15 residues. Study conclusions and caveats: Predominance within the ex vivo response was attributable to HLA-C-restricted CMV-specific TCR beta clonotypes.

Concerning this clonotype: Its antigen remains unidentified.

Sequenced here: cultured PBMCs, sampled from culture after CMV antigen stimulation. The V gene is TRBV20-1, the J gene TRBJ2-7; a possible D gene is TRBD2 (5 bases). The receptor's source is a human donor in good health (CMV status not recorded). Some clones in this sample may be carry-over from other donors' samples. CDR3: CSASAPRRSFYEQYF. CDR3 nucleotide sequence: TGCAGTGCTAGCGCACCCCGGAGGTCCTTCTACGAGCAGTACTTC.